Following are 23 T cell receptor beta chains from one sample sequenced in a study of blood T cell repertoires in COVID-19. The method was immunoSEQ multiplex PCR; TCRdb's version includes in-frame clones alone and lacks a portion of them. The repertoire holds over 120,000 clones, with 85% to 90% as singletons. Material for sequencing was peripheral blood. Receptors were obtained from a man between 50 and 59 years old who had recovered from COVID-19.

The table lists this clone with many counts. CDR3 sequence: CASSRAPQETQYF. The CDR3 DNA sequence: TGTGCCAGCAGTAGAGCCCCTCAAGAGACCCAGTACTTC. The V call is TRBV2, the J call TRBJ2-5, with no clear D. Germline assignment: CDR1 SNHLY and CDR2 FYNNEI. Between the trimmed V and J ends, which lost 5 bases and 2 bases, there was a span of 9 bases. The CDR3 is made up of 13 amino acids.

V gene TRBV18 combines with J gene TRBJ2-1; 7 bases align to TRBD2. V shed 4 bases, J shed 5 bases, and the junction held 5 bases outside the gene matches. Germline CDR1 and CDR2: KGHSH and LQKENI. The CDR3 is made up of 14 amino acids. CDR3 region: CASSLRGENNEQFF. In DNA form, the CDR3 reads TGTGCCAGCTCACTCCGGGGGGAAAACAATGAGCAGTTCTTC.

The genes are TRBV19 and TRBJ2-7, with TRBD1 as a possible D gene (5 bases). The CDR3 is made up of 15 amino acids. Germline V gene lookup returns CDR1 LNHDA and CDR2 SQIVND (reference sequence). The germline V and J ends were trimmed by 6 bases and 3 bases, with 18 bases remaining between them. In DNA form, the CDR3 reads TGTGCCAGTAGCATAAGGCAAAGGGGTGGCTACGAGCAGTACTTC. Protein sequence: CASSIRQRGGYEQYF.

The chain joins TRBV18 to TRBJ2-7; D might be TRBD1 (6 bases). The CDR3 runs 13 residues. Trimming removed 5 bases at V and 7 bases at J, with 15 bases between. Germline CDR1 is KGHSH and CDR2 is LQKENI. CDR3 DNA sequence: TGTGCCAGCTCATCAGGGCAAAGGGGGGAGCAGTACTTC. It translates to CASSSGQRGEQYF.

By share, this clone ranks as medium-sized. The V and J genes are TRBV4-2 and TRBJ2-6, with D perhaps matching TRBD1 (5 bases). The CDR3 is 15 residues long. V was cut by 2 bases and J by 0 bases, with 5 bases left in between. Germline V gene data show CDR1 as LGHNA and CDR2 as YNFKEQ. The CDR3 here is CASSQQGSGANVLTF. The CDR3 DNA follows: TGTGCCAGCAGCCAACAGGGCTCTGGGGCCAACGTCCTGACTTTC.

The rearrangement joins TRBV5-6 to TRBJ1-5; TRBD1 matches 10 bases. CDR3 length: 19 residues. With 0 bases clipped from V and 0 bases from J, the junction kept 9 bases outside the gene matches. Germline V gene lookup returns CDR1 SGHDT and CDR2 YYEEEE. In nucleotides, the CDR3 is TGTGCCAGCAGCTTGGCGACAGGGGGCGGCTTAGGTAGCAATCAGCCCCAGCATTTT. As protein: CASSLATGGGLGSNQPQHF.

The chain has TRBV10-1 and TRBJ2-3, with D perhaps TRBD2 (7 bases). There are 18 residues in the CDR3. Looked up from germline, CDR1 is WNHNN and CDR2 is SYGVQD (reference sequence). V gave up 0 bases and J gave up 4 bases, with 20 bases separating them. In DNA form, the CDR3 reads TGCGCCAGCAGTGAGTCTTTGGGGGGGGCCGACGAAGCAGATACGCAGTATTTT. It is translated as CASSESLGGADEADTQYF.

This chain uses TRBV4-3 with TRBJ2-5, with 8 bases matching TRBD1. Per germline, CDR1 LGHNA and CDR2 YSLEER. This CDR3 contains 14 residues. Unmatched junction bases numbered 2, after V lost 1 base and J lost 4 bases. CDR3 DNA: TGCGCCAGCAGCCAAGGGACAGGGACAGAGACCCAGTACTTC. Translating it yields CASSQGTGTETQYF.

This chain links TRBV6-1 with TRBJ1-2; D gene uncertain. This CDR3 region has 13 residues. The V gene's germline CDR1 is MNHNS and CDR2 SASEGT. Between the trimmed V and J ends, which lost 0 bases and 8 bases, there was a span of 10 bases. The CDR3 DNA sequence: TGTGCCAGCAGTGAAGCGCGGGTTGGCGGCTACACCTTC. Residues: CASSEARVGGYTF.

The CDR3 reads CASSSPAGGRLDQETQYF. In DNA, the CDR3 is TGTGCCAGCAGCTCGCCAGCGGGCGGTAGGTTGGACCAAGAGACCCAGTACTTC. This chain connects TRBV7-9 to TRBJ2-5; possibly TRBD2 for D (6 bases). Germline loops: CDR1 SEHNR, CDR2 FQNEAQ (reference sequence). The germline V and J ends were trimmed by 4 bases and 0 bases, with 21 bases remaining between them. This CDR3 spans 18 amino acids.

This chain joins TRBV5-1 and TRBJ1-1; D is undetermined. Trimming shortened V by 3 bases and J by 0 bases, and 9 bases separated the two germline ends. CDR3 length: 14 residues. CDR1 is SGHRS, CDR2 YFSETQ, per germline. The CDR3 DNA reads TGCGCCAGCAGCTCCCTCGGTGTGAACACTGAAGCTTTCTTT. Protein product: CASSSLGVNTEAFF.

V and J are TRBV5-5 and TRBJ2-1, with D unclear. CDR3 length: 14 residues. Germline V gene lookup returns CDR1 SGHKS and CDR2 YYEKEE (reference sequence). Trimming shortened V by 0 bases and J by 3 bases, and 7 bases separated the two germline ends. The DNA for the CDR3 is TGTGCCAGCAGCTTGGGCGAGGTCTACAATGAGCAGTTCTTC. Amino acids: CASSLGEVYNEQFF.

CDR3 coding DNA: TGTGCCAGCAGTGCGGAGGGACAGAGTTCACCCCTCCACTTT. Amino acids: CASSAEGQSSPLHF. The V call is TRBV2, the J call TRBJ1-6; 7 nucleotides agree with TRBD1. CDR1 and CDR2 from the germline V gene are SNHLY and FYNNEI. The CDR3 covers 14 residues. With 4 bases clipped from V and 9 bases from J, the junction kept 6 bases outside the gene matches. The entire variable domain, with the rest obtained from reference TRBV2 and TRBJ1-6, is as follows: EPEVTQTPSHQVTQMGQEVILRCVPISNHLYFYWYRQILGQKVEFLVSFYNNEISEKSEIFDDQFSVERPDGSNFTLKIRSTKLEDSAMYFCASSAEGQSSPLHFGNGTRLTVT.

The chain joins TRBV11-1 to TRBJ2-3; D perhaps matches TRBD2 (7 bases). Trimming stripped 3 bases from V and 2 bases from J, with 12 bases between. Germline CDR1 reads SGHAT; CDR2 reads FQDESV (reference sequence). The length of the CDR3 is 15 residues. CDR3 sequence reads: CASSFGGLLTDTQYF. The CDR3 coding sequence is TGTGCCAGCAGCTTCGGGGGGCTGCTCACAGATACGCAGTATTTT. Full variable domain (remainder filled in from reference TRBV11-1 and TRBJ2-3): EAEVAQSPRYKITEKSQAVAFWCDPISGHATLYWYRQILGQGPELLVQFQDESVVDDSQLPKDRFSAERLKGVDSTLKIQPAELGDSAMYLCASSFGGLLTDTQYFGPGTRLTVL.

J is TRBJ1-2 and V is TRBV5-4; 9 bases align to TRBD1. The CDR3 loop spans 15 amino acids. The ends lost 3 bases at V and 4 bases at J; junction bases unmatched: 7. The germline CDR1 and CDR2 sequences are SGHNT and YYREEE (reference sequence). CDR3 sequence reads: CASSSGQGGAYGYTF. The CDR3 DNA sequence: TGTGCCAGCAGCTCGGGACAGGGAGGTGCCTATGGCTACACCTTC.

This sequence joins TRBV18 and TRBJ1-2; tentatively, D is TRBD1 (6 bases). The germline V and J ends were trimmed by 4 bases and 2 bases, with 11 bases remaining between them. The germline V gene encodes CDR1 KGHSH and CDR2 LQKENI. The length of the CDR3 is 14 residues. The CDR3 DNA follows: TGTGCCAGCTCACAGGGGGTGGTGAACTATGGCTACACCTTC. This translates into CASSQGVVNYGYTF.

In nucleotides, the CDR3 is TGTGCCAGCAGCTTGAGCGGACAGGGCTCCTACGAGCAGTACTTC. Protein sequence: CASSLSGQGSYEQYF. This rearrangement joins TRBV7-9 to TRBJ2-7; 8 positions match TRBD1. Germline CDR1 SEHNR, CDR2 FQNEAQ (reference sequence). The V and J ends lost 3 bases and 0 bases, in that order; junction bases with no gene match: 4. CDR3 length: 15 residues.

The V and J genes are TRBV2 and TRBJ2-7; perhaps TRBD2 as D (5 bases). CDR3 length: 16 amino acids. Between the trimmed V and J ends, which lost 2 bases and 2 bases, there was a span of 16 bases. Per the germline V gene, CDR1 is SNHLY and CDR2 is FYNNEI. CDR3 protein: CASSEWRWRPTYEQYF. In nucleotides, the CDR3 is TGTGCCAGCAGTGAATGGAGGTGGCGGCCGACCTACGAGCAGTACTTC.

The rearrangement joins TRBV19 to TRBJ1-6; the D gene is possibly TRBD1 (5 bases). The CDR3 sequence is 14 residues long. Germline V gene sequence: CDR1 LNHDA, CDR2 SQIVND (reference sequence). Trimming took 3 bases from V and 6 from J, leaving 9 bases between them. Here the CDR3 DNA reads TGTGCCAGTAGTATGGGGCAGCCTAATTCACCCCTCCACTTT. This encodes CASSMGQPNSPLHF. The full variable domain, rest sourced from reference TRBV19 and TRBJ1-6, is DGGITQSPKYLFRKEGQNVTLSCEQNLNHDAMYWYRQDPGQGLRLIYYSQIVNDFQKGDIAEGYSVSREKKESFPLTVTSAQKNPTAFYLCASSMGQPNSPLHFGNGTRLTVT.

The V and J genes are TRBV2 and TRBJ1-5; D remains unclear. Trimming pared 5 bases from V and 3 bases from J, leaving 8 bases between. The CDR3 is made up of 13 amino acids. Germline CDR1 reads SNHLY; CDR2 reads FYNNEI. CDR3 DNA: TGTGCCAGCAGTCCCGGGAACAATCAGCCCCAGCATTTT. The encoded protein is CASSPGNNQPQHF.

In this sample, this clone turned up a few times. The sample holds other DNA sequences that translate to the same CDR3. V gene TRBV6-5 combines with J gene TRBJ1-5; a weak D match, TRBD1 (5 bases). There are 14 residues in the CDR3. CDR1 and CDR2 from the germline V gene are MNHEY and SVGAGI. The V end was cut by 4 bases, the J end by 4 bases, with 11 bases between. The CDR3 DNA is TGTGCCAGCAGTTCGAGGGGAGGGAATCAGCCCCAGCATTTT. This translates into CASSSRGGNQPQHF.

As concerns this clone: The sample contains more than one DNA sequence encoding this CDR3. The rearrangement uses TRBV5-4 and TRBJ2-2; 13 bases match TRBD2. Germline-derived CDR1 and CDR2 are SGHNT and YYREEE (reference sequence). The CDR3 has 18 amino acids. With 0 bases clipped from V and 1 base from J, the junction kept 3 bases outside the gene matches. CDR3 DNA sequence: TGTGCCAGCAGCTTGGGGGGACTAGCGGGGTTGAACACCGGGGAGCTGTTTTTT. Amino acid sequence: CASSLGGLAGLNTGELFF.

The chain recombines TRBV3-1 (or the pseudogene TRBV3-2) with TRBJ2-1; D perhaps matches TRBD1 (5 bases). CDR3 length: 15 amino acids. Trimming took off 0 bases at V and 9 bases at J, with 15 bases between the two ends. Per germline, CDR1 LGHDT and CDR2 YNNKEL (reference sequence). The CDR3 region is CASSQELPRVAEQFF. DNA of the CDR3: TGTGCCAGCAGCCAAGAACTACCCAGGGTCGCTGAGCAGTTCTTC.